This T cell receptor (beta chain) was sequenced in a study of T cells in localized non-small cell lung cancer. Points from the study as a whole: Heterogeneity is still possible, as just one tumor region was sequenced. A median of around 60 of the top 100 tumor clones appeared in adjacent lung, which was paired and uninvolved. A raised T cell density in blood coincided with lengthier overall survival. Among the tissues sampled, uninvolved adjacent lung had the highest T cell clonality, above tumor.

Sequencing used immunoSEQ multiplex PCR; TCRdb keeps in-frame clones, though not all of them. Among some 51,000 clones listed, about nine tenths were seen once. About this clone itself: Its antigen remains unknown. An end of the junction does not agree with germline; a read error may underlie this.

The CDR3 has 11 amino acids. Germline CDR1 and CDR2: GTSNPN and SVGIG (reference sequence). The chain links TRBV30 to TRBJ1-2; perhaps TRBD1 as D (6 bases). The sequencing here drew on peripheral blood, taken before any cancer treatment. This clonotype was obtained from a woman aged 40-69 years with stage I lung adenocarcinoma. The CDR3 is CAWTYPRDIKF. The CDR3 DNA follows: TGTGCCTGGACTTACCCTCGGGACATAAAATTC.